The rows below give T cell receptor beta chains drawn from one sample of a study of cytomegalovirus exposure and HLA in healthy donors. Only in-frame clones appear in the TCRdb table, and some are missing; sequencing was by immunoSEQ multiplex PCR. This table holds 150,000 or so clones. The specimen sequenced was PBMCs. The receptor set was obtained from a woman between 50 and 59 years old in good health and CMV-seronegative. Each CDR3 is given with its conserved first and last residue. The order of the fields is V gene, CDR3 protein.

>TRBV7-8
CASSFAIVNSGNTIYF
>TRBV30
CAWGGERGNQPQHF
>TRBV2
CASSRQDGADTQYF
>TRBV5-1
CASTSRAGEETQYF
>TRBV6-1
CASSDLRGSPLHF
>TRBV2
CASRGQIEAFF
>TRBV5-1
CASSPEGTRGETQYF
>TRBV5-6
CASSLVDRGGYEQYF
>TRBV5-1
CASSSGQIPYEQYF
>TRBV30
CAWTGRIYGYTF
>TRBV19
CASSTDISGDQPQHF
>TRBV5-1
CASSFGGRQETQYF
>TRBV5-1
CASSTAPGLAVYNEQFF
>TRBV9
CASSVVGGSETQYF
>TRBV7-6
CASSLAGGQWETQYF
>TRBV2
CASSESAGGRETQYF
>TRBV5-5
CASSFGGTGELFF
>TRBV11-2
CASSLGGLTYEQYF
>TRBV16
CASSQSSLAKNIQYF
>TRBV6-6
CASLGGKGAGDNEQFF
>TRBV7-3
CASSPGLAGVDEQYF
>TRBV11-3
CASSPTSGSYNEQFF
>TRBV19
CASSIGGRGGNQPQHF
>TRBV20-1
CSASRSEELFF
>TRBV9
CASSVEPFLAGNNEQFF
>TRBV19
CASSARDTQYF
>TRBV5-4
CASSLGRVLAGEQYF
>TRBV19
CASSIPTGRRTDTQYF